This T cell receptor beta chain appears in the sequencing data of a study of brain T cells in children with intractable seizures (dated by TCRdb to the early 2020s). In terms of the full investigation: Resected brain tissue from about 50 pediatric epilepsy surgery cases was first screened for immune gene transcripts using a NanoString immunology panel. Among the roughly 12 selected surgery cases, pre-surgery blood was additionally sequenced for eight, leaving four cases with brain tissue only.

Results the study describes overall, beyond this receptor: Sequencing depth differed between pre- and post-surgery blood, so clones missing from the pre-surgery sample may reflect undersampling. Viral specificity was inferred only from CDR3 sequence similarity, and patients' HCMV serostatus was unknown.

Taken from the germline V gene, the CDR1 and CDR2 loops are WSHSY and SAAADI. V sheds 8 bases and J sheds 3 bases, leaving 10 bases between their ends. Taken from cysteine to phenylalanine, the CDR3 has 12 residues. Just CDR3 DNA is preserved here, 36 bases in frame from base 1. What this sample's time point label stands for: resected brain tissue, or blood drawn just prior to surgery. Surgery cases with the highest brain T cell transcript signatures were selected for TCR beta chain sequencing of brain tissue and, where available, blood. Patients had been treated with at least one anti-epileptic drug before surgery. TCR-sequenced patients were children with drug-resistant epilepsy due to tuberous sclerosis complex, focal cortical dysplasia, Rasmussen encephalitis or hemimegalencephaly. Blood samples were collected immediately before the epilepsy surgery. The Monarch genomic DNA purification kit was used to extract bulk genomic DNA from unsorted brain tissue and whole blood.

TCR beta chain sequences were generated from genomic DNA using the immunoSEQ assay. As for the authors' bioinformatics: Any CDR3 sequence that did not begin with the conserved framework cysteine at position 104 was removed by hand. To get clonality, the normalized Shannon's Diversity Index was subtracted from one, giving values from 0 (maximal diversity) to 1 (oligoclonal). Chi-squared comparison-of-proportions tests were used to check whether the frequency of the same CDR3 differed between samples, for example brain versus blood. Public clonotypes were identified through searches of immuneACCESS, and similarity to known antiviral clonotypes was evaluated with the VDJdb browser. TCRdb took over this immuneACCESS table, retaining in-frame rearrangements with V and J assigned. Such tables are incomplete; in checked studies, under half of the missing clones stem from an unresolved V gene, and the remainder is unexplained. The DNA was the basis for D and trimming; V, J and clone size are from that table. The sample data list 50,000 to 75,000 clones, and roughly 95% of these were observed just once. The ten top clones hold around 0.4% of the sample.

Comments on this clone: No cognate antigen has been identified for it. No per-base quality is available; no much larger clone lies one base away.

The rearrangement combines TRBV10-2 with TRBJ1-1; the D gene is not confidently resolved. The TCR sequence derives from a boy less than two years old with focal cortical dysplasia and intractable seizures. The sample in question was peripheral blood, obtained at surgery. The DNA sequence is TGCGCCAGCCGCCTACCGGACACTGAAGCTTTCTTT. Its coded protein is CASRLPDTEAFF.